These 9 T cell receptor beta chains were all obtained from the same sample, sequenced in a study of vaccination and CD4 T cells after COVID-19 (dated by TCRdb to 2021 to 2024). Library preparation was by PCR. Sequencing was performed on an Illumina iSeq 100. At the Johns Hopkins FTIC core, DNA from the cultured CD4+ T cells underwent TCR sequencing with the Oncomine TCR Beta short-read assay. TCRdb itself trimmed the public reads at Q25 with fastp, ran MiXCR and retained productive beta chains. One record per CDR3 amino acid sequence lists the most common genes and DNA. Recorded for this sample are 18,000 or so distinct CDR3 sequences; approximately 44% of them occurred a single time. The ten largest make up roughly a sixth of the sample. According to the study, the label for this sample's time point signals: late sampling 161 to 241 days after vaccination in three convalescent patients. The treatment or condition label, as the study defines it: approximately nine-day PBMC culture with coronavirus spike peptide pools or control peptides (ViraFEST assay).

No antigen is known for these receptors. The sequencing used CD4+ T cells from blood, cultured in vitro, collected about 7 months after SARS-CoV-2 vaccination. The source is a human donor who had recovered from COVID-19.

The V call is TRBV7-9, the J call TRBJ2-3; D may correspond to TRBD1 or TRBD2 (7 bases each). V gave up 5 bases and J gave up 5 bases, with 14 bases separating them. CDR1 is SEHNR and CDR2 is FQNEAQ in the germline V gene (reference sequence). The CDR3 consists of 14 residues. CDR3 sequence (DNA): TGTGCCAGCAGCCCAGGGGGGGGCGGAGATACGCAGTATTTT. Translation gives CASSPGGGGDTQYF. Filled out from reference TRBV7-9 and TRBJ2-3, the complete variable domain reads DTGVSQNPRHKITKRGQNVTFRCDPISEHNRLYWYRQTLGQGPEFLTYFQNEAQLEKSRLLSDRFSAERPKGSFSTLEIQRTEQGDSAMYLCASSPGGGGDTQYFGPGTRLTVL.

V usage is TRBV7-2 and J usage is TRBJ1-1, with D unresolved. Germline values: CDR1 SGHTA, CDR2 FQGNSA. The CDR3 is 13 amino acids. V gave up 5 bases and J gave up 3 bases, with 10 bases separating them. Here the CDR3 DNA reads TGTGCCAGCAGCCCTAGACGGTACACTGAAGCTTTCTTT. Amino acid sequence: CASSPRRYTEAFF.

The chain recombines TRBV7-9 with TRBJ1-1; TRBD1 might be the D (6 bases). V lost 6 bases and J 1 base, leaving 12 bases between the germline ends. CDR3 length: 14 residues. Per the germline V gene, CDR1 is SEHNR and CDR2 is FQNEAQ (reference sequence). The CDR3 DNA reads TGTGCCAGCAGTAAAACAGGGCCGAACACTGAAGCTTTCTTT. Its protein is CASSKTGPNTEAFF.

The CDR3 spells CASSMRDRAFDTQYF. The CDR3 region has the DNA TGTGCCAGCAGCATGCGGGACAGGGCATTCGATACGCAGTATTTT. This sequence joins TRBV21-1 and TRBJ2-3; the table assigns TRBD1, which was not confirmed against the DNA. TRBV21-1 is a known pseudogene. The CDR3 has 15 amino acids.

The rearrangement uses TRBV4-3 and TRBJ2-2; possible D gene TRBD2, 6 bases. V lost 5 bases, J lost 8 bases, and 18 bases lay in between. Looked up from germline, CDR1 is LGHNA and CDR2 is YSLEER. This CDR3 comprises 15 residues. The CDR3 is CASSAWPEGLGELFF. In DNA, the CDR3 is TGCGCCAGCAGCGCATGGCCGGAGGGCCTGGGGGAGCTGTTTTTT.

The rearrangement links TRBV7-2 to TRBJ2-1, with D tentatively TRBD1 (6 bases). In germline, CDR1 is SGHTA, CDR2 FQGNSA. The CDR3 has 15 residues. With 2 bases removed from V and 5 bases from J, the gap between germline ends came to 13 bases. The CDR3 bases are TGTGCCAGCAGCTTATTAGGGACATATGACAATGAGCAGTTCTTC. This sequence encodes CASSLLGTYDNEQFF. Using reference TRBV7-2 and TRBJ2-1 for the parts outside the CDR3, the full variable domain is GAGVSQSPSNKVTEKGKDVELRCDPISGHTALYWYRQSLGQGLEFLIYFQGNSAPDKSGLPSDRFSAERTGGSVSTLTIQRTQQEDSAVYLCASSLLGTYDNEQFFGPGTRLTVL.

The chain employs TRBV24-1 and TRBJ2-1; the D gene could be TRBD1 or TRBD2 (6 bases each). The CDR3 covers 15 residues. V was clipped by 5 bases and J by 4 bases, with 14 bases between them. Per the germline V gene, CDR1 is KGHDR and CDR2 is SFDVKD. The CDR3 here is CATSVGGQGYNEQFF. CDR3 in DNA: TGTGCCACCAGTGTCGGGGGCCAGGGATACAATGAGCAGTTCTTC.

The chain joins TRBV6-1 to TRBJ1-5, with TRBD1 identical over 8 bases. V was pared by 5 bases and J by 5 bases, with 5 bases of the junction left unmatched. CDR1 MNHNS and CDR2 SASEGT come from the germline V gene. CDR3 length: 14 residues. CDR3 nucleotide sequence: TGTGCCAGCAGTCTCCGGGACAGGCATCAGCCCCAGCATTTT. Translating gives CASSLRDRHQPQHF.

This chain joins TRBV25-1 and TRBJ1-1; D is unclear. V was clipped by 4 bases and J by 1 base, with 10 bases between them. Germline-derived CDR1 and CDR2 are MGHDK and SYGVNS. This CDR3 region has 14 residues. CDR3 sequence (DNA): TGTGCCAGCAGTGTGGACGGGCCGAACACTGAAGCTTTCTTT. It is translated as CASSVDGPNTEAFF. Together with reference TRBV25-1 and TRBJ1-1, the CDR3 gives the full variable domain: EADIYQTPRYLVIGTGKKITLECSQTMGHDKMYWYQQDPGMELHLIHYSYGVNSTEKGDLSSESTVSRIRTEHFPLTLESARPSHTSQYLCASSVDGPNTEAFFGQGTRLTVV.